Listed below are T cell receptor beta chains from one sample, sequenced in a study of blood T cell repertoires in COVID-19. Some clones are missing from TCRdb's copy, which holds only in-frame ones; the method was immunoSEQ multiplex PCR. The sample carries some 200,000 clones, around nine tenths recorded once. The sequenced material came from PBMCs or T cells enriched from blood (not recorded which). The receptors stem from a man between 25 and 39 years old in a cohort exposed to, infected with or recovered from COVID-19 (not recorded which). Each CDR3 is given with its conserved first and last residue. D genes are given only for firm matches. Clone size is shown for a subset of rows, as once, few, many or a class of expanded clone.

J gene: TRBJ1-4
V gene: TRBV6-5
clone size: -
D gene: -
CDR3 protein: CASSYGGVGEKLFF
CDR3 DNA: TGTGCCAGCAGTTACGGGGGGGTTGGTGAAAAACTGTTTTTT

J gene: TRBJ1-2
V gene: TRBV11-3
clone size: -
D gene: -
CDR3 protein: CASSLDRYRPLPGYTF
CDR3 DNA: TGTGCCAGCAGCTTAGATCGGTACCGTCCCCTCCCCGGCTACACCTTC

J gene: TRBJ1-4
V gene: TRBV6-1
clone size: -
D gene: -
CDR3 protein: CASSEAVGGGDEKLFF
CDR3 DNA: TGTGCCAGCAGTGAAGCCGTCGGGGGAGGGGATGAAAAACTGTTTTTT

J gene: TRBJ2-3
V gene: TRBV25-1
clone size: -
D gene: TRBD2
CDR3 protein: CASSEWGLADTQYF
CDR3 DNA: TGTGCCAGCAGTGAATGGGGACTAGCCGATACGCAGTATTTT

J gene: TRBJ2-5
V gene: TRBV18
clone size: -
D gene: TRBD1
CDR3 protein: CASSPPTGNQETQYF
CDR3 DNA: TGTGCCAGCTCACCACCGACAGGGAACCAAGAGACCCAGTACTTC

J gene: TRBJ1-1
V gene: TRBV7-9
clone size: once
D gene: -
CDR3 protein: CASSVGGALAFF
CDR3 DNA: TGTGCCAGCAGCGTTGGGGGGGCCCTGGCTTTCTTT

J gene: TRBJ2-3
V gene: TRBV14
clone size: -
D gene: -
CDR3 protein: CASSQMRGLATKPQYF
CDR3 DNA: TGTGCCAGCAGCCAGATGAGGGGGCTAGCGACCAAACCGCAGTATTTT

J gene: TRBJ2-1
V gene: TRBV28
clone size: -
D gene: -
CDR3 protein: CASSFRVAEIHNEQFF
CDR3 DNA: TGTGCCAGCAGTTTTCGGGTGGCGGAAATTCACAATGAGCAGTTCTTC

J gene: TRBJ1-2
V gene: TRBV7-9
clone size: -
D gene: -
CDR3 protein: CASSLEFPGFGYTF
CDR3 DNA: TGTGCCAGCAGCTTAGAGTTTCCCGGGTTCGGCTACACCTTC

J gene: TRBJ2-5
V gene: TRBV28
clone size: -
D gene: -
CDR3 protein: CASNAGPKGAQYF
CDR3 DNA: TGTGCCAGCAACGCCGGTCCAAAGGGGGCCCAGTACTTC

J gene: TRBJ1-5
V gene: TRBV27
clone size: -
D gene: TRBD1
CDR3 protein: CASRPGGSWQPQHF
CDR3 DNA: TGTGCCAGCAGACCAGGGGGCAGCTGGCAGCCCCAGCATTTT

J gene: TRBJ2-7
V gene: TRBV27
clone size: -
D gene: TRBD1
CDR3 protein: CASSLGTGGSYEQYF
CDR3 DNA: TGTGCCAGCAGTTTAGGGACAGGGGGGTCCTACGAGCAGTACTTC

J gene: TRBJ1-6
V gene: TRBV5-1
clone size: few
D gene: TRBD1
CDR3 protein: CASSLGRQGIVFSPLHF
CDR3 DNA: TGCGCCAGCAGCTTGGGACGACAGGGGATTGTCTTCTCACCCCTCCACTTT

J gene: TRBJ2-7
V gene: TRBV18
clone size: -
D gene: -
CDR3 protein: CASSPDLASPYEQYF
CDR3 DNA: TGTGCCAGCTCACCGGATCTCGCTAGCCCCTACGAGCAGTACTTC

J gene: TRBJ2-1
V gene: TRBV24-1
clone size: -
D gene: -
CDR3 protein: CATAGRNSGGSGRSYNEQFF
CDR3 DNA: TGTGCCACCGCAGGCCGAAACTCAGGGGGGAGCGGGAGATCCTACAATGAGCAGTTCTTC

J gene: TRBJ2-1
V gene: TRBV7-6
clone size: -
D gene: -
CDR3 protein: CASSLVGASSYNEQFF
CDR3 DNA: TGTGCCAGCAGCTTAGTAGGCGCTAGCTCCTACAATGAGCAGTTCTTC

J gene: TRBJ2-2
V gene: TRBV7-6
clone size: -
D gene: -
CDR3 protein: CASSFAARPVGELFF
CDR3 DNA: TGTGCCAGCAGCTTCGCCGCACGTCCAGTCGGGGAGCTGTTTTTT

J gene: TRBJ1-1
V gene: TRBV19
clone size: -
D gene: TRBD1
CDR3 protein: CASSLWAQDRGFATEAFF
CDR3 DNA: TGTGCCAGTAGCCTATGGGCCCAGGACAGGGGGTTTGCCACTGAAGCTTTCTTT

J gene: TRBJ1-5
V gene: TRBV15
clone size: -
D gene: -
CDR3 protein: CATRPGIGVSNQPQHF
CDR3 DNA: TGTGCCACCAGACCGGGGATTGGGGTAAGCAATCAGCCCCAGCATTTT

J gene: TRBJ2-5
V gene: TRBV24-1
clone size: -
D gene: -
CDR3 protein: CATSDALVHNQETQYF
CDR3 DNA: TGTGCCACCAGTGATGCCCTGGTCCACAACCAAGAGACCCAGTACTTC

J gene: TRBJ1-5
V gene: TRBV28
clone size: -
D gene: TRBD1
CDR3 protein: CASSLYGQGVSNQPQHF
CDR3 DNA: TGTGCCAGCAGTTTATATGGACAGGGGGTTAGCAATCAGCCCCAGCATTTT

J gene: TRBJ2-7
V gene: TRBV29-1
clone size: -
D gene: TRBD2
CDR3 protein: CSVGSGGDEQYF
CDR3 DNA: TGCAGCGTTGGATCCGGGGGGGACGAGCAGTACTTC

J gene: TRBJ2-3
V gene: TRBV7-9
clone size: -
D gene: -
CDR3 protein: CASRDTSSGDTDTQYF
CDR3 DNA: TGTGCCAGCAGGGATACTAGTAGCGGAGACACAGATACGCAGTATTTT

J gene: TRBJ1-4
V gene: TRBV18
clone size: -
D gene: TRBD1
CDR3 protein: CASSRWGQNQAGLFF
CDR3 DNA: TGTGCCAGCTCACGCTGGGGACAGAACCAGGCGGGACTGTTTTTT

J gene: TRBJ2-1
V gene: TRBV5-8
clone size: -
D gene: -
CDR3 protein: CASSYQGYEQFF
CDR3 DNA: TGTGCCAGCAGCTATCAGGGCTATGAGCAGTTCTTC

J gene: TRBJ2-7
V gene: TRBV10-3
clone size: -
D gene: -
CDR3 protein: CAISESEVEQYF
CDR3 DNA: TGTGCCATCAGTGAGTCAGAGGTCGAGCAGTACTTC

J gene: TRBJ1-1
V gene: TRBV3-1/TRBV3-2
clone size: -
D gene: -
CDR3 protein: CASSLGGFRTEAFF
CDR3 DNA: TGTGCCAGCAGCCTAGGGGGTTTCCGCACTGAAGCTTTCTTT

J gene: TRBJ1-1
V gene: TRBV7-9
clone size: once
D gene: -
CDR3 protein: CASSLQGNTEAFF
CDR3 DNA: TGTGCCAGCAGCTTACAGGGGAACACTGAAGCTTTCTTT

J gene: TRBJ1-2
V gene: TRBV13
clone size: -
D gene: TRBD1
CDR3 protein: CASSHRTGTNFYGYTF
CDR3 DNA: TGTGCCAGCAGCCACCGGACAGGCACCAACTTCTATGGCTACACCTTC

J gene: TRBJ1-6
V gene: TRBV9
clone size: -
D gene: -
CDR3 protein: CASSVATGNSPLHF
CDR3 DNA: TGTGCCAGCAGCGTAGCGACGGGTAATTCACCCCTCCACTTT

J gene: TRBJ1-3
V gene: TRBV12-2
clone size: -
D gene: -
CDR3 protein: CASRLALRGPGIRDTIYF
CDR3 DNA: TGTGCAAGTCGCTTAGCCCTAAGGGGGCCAGGGATTCGAGACACCATATATTTT

J gene: TRBJ1-1
V gene: TRBV6-5
clone size: -
D gene: -
CDR3 protein: CASSYGGTVVNTEAFF
CDR3 DNA: TGTGCCAGCAGTTACGGAGGAACAGTGGTGAACACTGAAGCTTTCTTT

J gene: TRBJ2-3
V gene: TRBV14
clone size: -
D gene: -
CDR3 protein: CASSQGTRGRAGDTQYF
CDR3 DNA: TGTGCCAGCAGCCAAGGCACCCGAGGACGGGCGGGAGATACGCAGTATTTT

J gene: TRBJ1-5
V gene: TRBV28
clone size: -
D gene: -
CDR3 protein: CASAPGLLIRPQHF
CDR3 DNA: TGTGCCAGCGCCCCGGGACTGCTAATACGCCCCCAGCATTTT

J gene: TRBJ1-2
V gene: TRBV5-6
clone size: few
D gene: TRBD1
CDR3 protein: CASSLPGTGDLLKPGYTF
CDR3 DNA: TGTGCCAGCAGCTTACCGGGGACAGGGGATCTTCTAAAGCCGGGCTACACCTTC

J gene: TRBJ2-7
V gene: TRBV6-1
clone size: -
D gene: TRBD2
CDR3 protein: CASSETLGTSLYEQYF
CDR3 DNA: TGTGCCAGCAGTGAGACCTTGGGGACTAGCCTCTACGAGCAGTACTTC

J gene: TRBJ1-4
V gene: TRBV4-1
clone size: -
D gene: -
CDR3 protein: CASSQGGGREKLFF
CDR3 DNA: TGCGCCAGCAGCCAAGGCGGGGGGCGTGAAAAACTGTTTTTT

J gene: TRBJ2-3
V gene: TRBV4-1
clone size: -
D gene: -
CDR3 protein: CASSQGEPTSTDTQYF
CDR3 DNA: TGCGCCAGCAGCCAAGGAGAGCCGACTAGCACAGATACGCAGTATTTT

J gene: TRBJ1-5
V gene: TRBV27
clone size: -
D gene: TRBD1
CDR3 protein: CASSDRGQSNQPQHF
CDR3 DNA: TGTGCCAGCAGCGACAGGGGGCAAAGCAATCAGCCCCAGCATTTT

J gene: TRBJ2-1
V gene: TRBV6-1
clone size: -
D gene: -
CDR3 protein: CASSDGSRRDEQFF
CDR3 DNA: TGTGCCAGCAGTGACGGTAGCAGACGGGATGAGCAGTTCTTC

J gene: TRBJ1-4
V gene: TRBV6-5
clone size: -
D gene: TRBD1
CDR3 protein: CASSSKRTGAELFF
CDR3 DNA: TGTGCCAGCAGTTCTAAACGGACAGGGGCCGAACTGTTTTTT

J gene: TRBJ1-5
V gene: TRBV9
clone size: once
D gene: -
CDR3 protein: CASSVGGGQPQHF
CDR3 DNA: TGTGCCAGCAGCGTAGGCGGGGGCCAGCCCCAGCATTTT